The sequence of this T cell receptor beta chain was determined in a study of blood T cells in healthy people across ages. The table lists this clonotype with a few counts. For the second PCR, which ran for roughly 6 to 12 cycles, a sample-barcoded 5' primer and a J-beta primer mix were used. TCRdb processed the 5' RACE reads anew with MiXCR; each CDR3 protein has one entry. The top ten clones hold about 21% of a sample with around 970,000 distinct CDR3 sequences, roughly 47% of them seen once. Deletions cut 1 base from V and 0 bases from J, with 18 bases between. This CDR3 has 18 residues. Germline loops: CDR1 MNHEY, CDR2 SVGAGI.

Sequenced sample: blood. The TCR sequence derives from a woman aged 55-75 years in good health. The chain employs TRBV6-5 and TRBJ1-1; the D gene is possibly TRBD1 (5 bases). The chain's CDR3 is CASSYWAQAGGMNTEAFF. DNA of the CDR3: TGTGCCAGCAGTTACTGGGCCCAGGCTGGGGGAATGAACACTGAAGCTTTCTTT.